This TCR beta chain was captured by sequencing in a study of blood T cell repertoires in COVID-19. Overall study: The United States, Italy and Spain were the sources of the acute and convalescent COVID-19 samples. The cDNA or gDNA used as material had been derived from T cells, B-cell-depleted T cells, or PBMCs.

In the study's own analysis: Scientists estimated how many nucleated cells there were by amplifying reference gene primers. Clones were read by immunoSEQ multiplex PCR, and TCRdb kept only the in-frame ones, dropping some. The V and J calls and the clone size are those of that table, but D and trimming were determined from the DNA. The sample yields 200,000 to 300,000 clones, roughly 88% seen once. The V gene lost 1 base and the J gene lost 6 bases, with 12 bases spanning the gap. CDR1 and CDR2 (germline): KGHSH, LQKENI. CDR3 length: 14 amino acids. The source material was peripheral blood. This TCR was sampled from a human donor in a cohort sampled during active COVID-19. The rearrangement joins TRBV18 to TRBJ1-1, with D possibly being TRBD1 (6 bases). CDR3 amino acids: CASSPLGQNPEAFF. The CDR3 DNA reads TGTGCCAGCTCACCACTCGGACAGAATCCTGAAGCTTTCTTT.